The 6 T cell receptor beta chains in this list originate from one sample, sequenced in a study of graft-versus-host responses after intestinal transplantation. This table comes from immunoSEQ multiplex PCR, and its TCRdb copy is limited to in-frame clones, with some not included. The sample shows fewer than 20,000 clones, approximately 33% of them seen only once. Sample: alloreactive CD4+ T cells from a mixed lymphocyte reaction culture, taken before intestinal transplant. Stated subset: CFSE-low proliferating T cells sorted from roughly 6-day pre-transplant mixed lymphocyte reaction (GvH or HvG direction). These receptors originate from a human patient who received an intestinal transplant.

The rearrangement uses TRBV5-6 and TRBJ1-5; 8 positions match TRBD1. The CDR3 extends over 14 amino acids. The trim removed 3 bases at V and 3 bases at J, leaving 2 bases unmatched. The germline V gene has CDR1 SGHDT and CDR2 YYEEEE. The DNA of the CDR3 is TGTGCCAGCAGCTCGACAGGGGACAATCAGCCCCAGCATTTT. This sequence encodes CASSSTGDNQPQHF.

The genes are TRBV11-2 and TRBJ2-4; 8 bases line up with TRBD2. This CDR3 comprises 16 residues. J was trimmed by 7 bases and V by 5 bases; bases with no gene match: 13. From germline, CDR1 is SGHAT and CDR2 FQNNGV. The CDR3 protein is CASSARSAGGENIQYF. The CDR3 coding sequence is TGTGCCAGCAGCGCGAGGTCGGCGGGGGGCGAGAACATTCAGTACTTC.

The table lists this clone with a few counts. The chain employs TRBV6-5 and TRBJ1-6, with D unresolved. Between the trimmed V and J ends, which lost 7 bases and 9 bases, there was a span of 16 bases. CDR3 length: 14 amino acids. Germline assignment: CDR1 MNHEY and CDR2 SVGAGI. The chain's CDR3 is CASTRTRNPSPLHF. CDR3 in DNA: TGTGCCAGCACCAGGACGCGGAACCCTTCACCCCTCCACTTT.

This clone was counted a few times. This CDR3 reads CASSLPYSGTGVREETQYF. The CDR3 DNA reads TGTGCCAGCAGCCTCCCTTACTCCGGGACAGGGGTCCGGGAAGAGACCCAGTACTTC. J is TRBJ2-5 and V is TRBV2; 10 bases line up with TRBD1. CDR1 and CDR2 (germline): SNHLY, FYNNEI. With 6 bases clipped from V and 3 bases from J, the junction kept 19 bases outside the gene matches. The CDR3 is 19 residues long.

The rearrangement joins TRBV7-9 to TRBJ2-1; D gene ambiguous. This CDR3 is 11 amino acids long. Germline CDR1 SEHNR, CDR2 FQNEAQ (reference sequence). V lost 4 bases to trimming and J lost 5 bases, with 3 bases between them. DNA for the CDR3: TGTGCCAGCAGCTCGCACAATGAGCAGTTCTTC. Amino acids: CASSSHNEQFF.

The table lists this clone with a few counts. This chain joins TRBV5-1 and TRBJ2-7, with 10 bases identical to TRBD2. The CDR3 contains 16 residues. Per the germline V gene, CDR1 is SGHRS and CDR2 is YFSETQ. V gave up 3 bases and J gave up 0 bases; unmatched junction bases: 6. CDR3 amino acids: CASSWDSGGSSYEQYF. The CDR3 DNA sequence: TGCGCCAGCAGCTGGGATAGCGGGGGGAGCTCCTACGAGCAGTACTTC.